Following are 15 T cell receptor beta chains from one sample sequenced in a study of response to subunit inactivated influenza vaccine. TCRdb recomputed calls from the RT-PCR reads with MiXCR, one row per CDR3 protein. The sample records fewer than 600,000 distinct CDR3 sequences, more than 7% being singletons. Sample: PBMCs from blood, taken around 25 months after vaccination. These TCRs come from a man in his fifties or sixties who received an inactivated influenza vaccine.

The table lists this clonotype with a count of one. The V call is TRBV6-2 or TRBV6-3, the J call TRBJ2-1, with D possibly being TRBD2 (6 bases). Trimming stripped 6 bases from V and 7 bases from J, with 28 bases between. The length of the CDR3 is 18 residues. Germline assignment: CDR1 MNHEY and CDR2 SVGEGT. The CDR3 DNA reads TGTGCCAGCAGGCCCCTTACTTGGTACGGGAGCGGCCGGAATGAGCAGTTCTTC. This codes for CASRPLTWYGSGRNEQFF.

This clonotype has just a few counts. The chain recombines TRBV3-1 with TRBJ1-1; possible D gene TRBD1, 5 bases. The CDR3 loop spans 14 amino acids. Trimming pared 4 bases from V and 1 base from J, leaving 10 bases between. The germline gives CDR1 LGHDT, CDR2 YNNKEL (reference sequence). CDR3: CASSLIGQNTEAFF. In nucleotides, the CDR3 is TGTGCCAGCAGCCTTATAGGACAGAACACTGAAGCTTTCTTT.

This clonotype was counted between two and nine times. The chain combines TRBV9 with TRBJ2-3, with 8 bases identical to TRBD1. This CDR3 is 14 amino acids long. In germline, CDR1 is SGDLS, CDR2 YYNGEE. Trimming at V came to 4 bases and at J to 5 bases, leaving 6 bases not matched to a gene. The CDR3 DNA is TGTGCCAGCAGCACTCAGGGGGCGCGAGATACGCAGTATTTT. Its protein is CASSTQGARDTQYF.

CDR3 sequence (DNA): TGTGCCAGCAGCTTAGAATTGGCCCTCGGTGAGCAGTTCTTC. Protein product: CASSLELALGEQFF. The chain is built from TRBV7-9 and TRBJ2-1; D uncertain. V gave up 1 base and J gave up 9 bases, with 13 bases separating them. The CDR3 runs to 14 residues. Germline values: CDR1 SEHNR, CDR2 FQNEAQ (reference sequence).

J is TRBJ2-6 and V is TRBV6-2 or TRBV6-3, with D hard to call. This CDR3 comprises 14 residues. Germline CDR1 reads MNHEY; CDR2 reads SVGEGT. The ends were cut back, 6 bases at V and 2 bases at J, with 8 bases in the middle. The CDR3 DNA is TGTGCCAGCAGGGTCGACCCTGGGGCCAACGTCCTGACTTTC. Protein product: CASRVDPGANVLTF.

This clonotype was recorded at least ten times. The chain couples TRBV15 to TRBJ2-2; no definite D call. The ends were cut back, 6 bases at V and 0 bases at J, with 11 bases in the middle. Germline-derived CDR1 and CDR2 are LNHNV and YYDKDF (reference sequence). The CDR3 is 15 residues long. The CDR3 DNA sequence: TGTGCCACCAGAAAAACCCTGTCGAACACCGGGGAGCTGTTTTTT. Translation: CATRKTLSNTGELFF.

V and J are TRBV20-1 and TRBJ2-2, with 9 nucleotides matching TRBD2. V was clipped by 0 bases and J by 5 bases; unmatched bases: 10. This CDR3 has 17 amino acids. Per the germline V gene, CDR1 is DFQATT and CDR2 is SNEGSKA (reference sequence). In DNA form, the CDR3 reads TGCAGTGCTAGAGATATAGGTAGCGGGAGTTATACCGGGGAGCTGTTTTTT. Protein sequence: CSARDIGSGSYTGELFF.

This clonotype was observed a handful of times. The rearrangement links TRBV5-1 to TRBJ2-6; 7 bases are shared with TRBD1. V lost 5 bases, J lost 12 bases, and 11 bases stayed unmatched. There are 14 residues in the CDR3. CDR1 and CDR2 from the germline V gene are SGHRS and YFSETQ. The DNA of the CDR3 is TGCGCCAGCAGACCCGGACAGGAGTCGTCCGTCCTGACTTTC. It specifies CASRPGQESSVLTF.

This rearrangement joins TRBV15 to TRBJ2-3, with D perhaps TRBD2 (5 bases). The CDR3 is 15 amino acids. CDR1 is LNHNV and CDR2 is YYDKDF in the germline V gene (reference sequence). The germline V and J ends were trimmed by 4 bases and 0 bases, with 11 bases remaining between them. DNA for the CDR3: TGTGCCACCAGCACGAGGAGCGGAAGCACAGATACGCAGTATTTT. Amino acids: CATSTRSGSTDTQYF.

There are many counts of this clonotype. The rearrangement links TRBV20-1 to TRBJ1-6, with D tentatively TRBD1 (5 bases). V lost 0 bases to trimming and J lost 9 bases, with 15 bases between them. Per the germline V gene, CDR1 is DFQATT and CDR2 is SNEGSKA (reference sequence). CDR3 size: 15 residues. CDR3 residues: CSARDPDQGSSPLHF. Written as DNA, the CDR3 is TGCAGTGCTAGAGATCCGGACCAGGGTAGTTCACCCCTCCACTTT.

This chain joins TRBV2 and TRBJ2-1, with D hard to call. V lost 4 bases and J 7 bases, leaving 8 bases between the germline ends. The CDR3 has 12 amino acids. CDR1 SNHLY and CDR2 FYNNEI come from the germline V gene. The DNA of the CDR3 is TGTGCCAGCAGTGGGGATTCGAATGAGCAGTTCTTC. Amino acids: CASSGDSNEQFF.

This clonotype has a count of ten or more. The CDR3 region is CASSQDRKETQYF. The CDR3 DNA reads as TGCGCCAGCAGCCAAGACAGAAAAGAGACCCAGTACTTC. V gene TRBV4-3 combines with J gene TRBJ2-5; no firm D call. Germline CDR1 LGHNA, CDR2 YSLEER. Trimming removed 0 bases at V and 3 bases at J, with 5 bases between. The CDR3 runs 13 residues.

There are a few counts of this clonotype. The chain has TRBV5-1 and TRBJ2-1; 7 bases fit TRBD1. Germline values: CDR1 SGHRS, CDR2 YFSETQ. The CDR3 has 15 amino acids. V lost 4 bases to trimming and J lost 3 bases; unmatched junction nucleotides: 7. The CDR3 protein is CASSHWDSDYNEQFF. CDR3 DNA: TGCGCCAGCAGCCACTGGGACAGTGACTACAATGAGCAGTTCTTC.

This rearrangement joins TRBV20-1 to TRBJ1-2; D gene uncertain. From germline, CDR1 is DFQATT and CDR2 SNEGSKA (reference sequence). This CDR3 comprises 14 residues. The ends were cut back, 2 bases at V and 2 bases at J, with 12 bases in the middle. The CDR3 DNA reads as TGCAGTGCTAGACAGCCCGACCCGAACTATGGCTACACCTTC. Protein: CSARQPDPNYGYTF.

This clonotype has only a few counts. The chain recombines TRBV12-3 or TRBV12-4 with TRBJ2-7, with 7 bases that match TRBD1. The CDR3 loop spans 13 amino acids. Trimming took 6 bases from V and 4 from J; bases not matched to a gene: 6. CDR3 region: CASRARTGYEQYF. CDR3 nucleotides: TGTGCCAGCAGAGCCCGGACAGGTTACGAGCAGTACTTC.